The TCR beta chain under discussion was sequenced for a study of regulatory T cells in long-lasting Graves disease. Study-wide results and limits: Patients with persistent Graves' had lower TCR diversity than newly diagnosed patients.

V lost 8 bases to trimming and J lost 4 bases, with 17 bases between them. This CDR3 contains 15 residues. The time point denotes: newly diagnosed GD, antithyroid drugs for less than 3 months. RNA isolated from PBMCs was used to make the TCR library. In its sample, this clonotype was seen many times. Antigen: not known. To make TCR beta libraries, researchers used iRepertoire HTBI primers and Arm-PCR of CDR3 regions. TCRdb independently ran MiXCR on the multiplex PCR reads; one entry per CDR3 protein. The data show around 500,000 distinct CDR3 sequences, about 14% seen once. In addition, the sample was reused for a study of T cells in Graves' hyperthyroidism and ophthalmopathy. That source reports: Each patient was aged 18 to 65 and had newly diagnosed hyperthyroidism of under 2 months' duration. Using the HTBI primer set, a first-round RT-PCR was run on the TCR CDR3.

The material was peripheral blood mononuclear cells (PBMCs), obtained at new diagnosis, from a patient treated with antithyroid drugs. The clonotype was recovered from a man aged 25-45 years with Graves disease. V is TRBV12-3 or TRBV12-4 and J is TRBJ2-2; D is possibly TRBD1 (5 bases). In nucleotides, the CDR3 is TGTGCCAGCGAACGTCAGGGCCCGGGCACCGGGGAGCTGTTTTTT. This codes for CASERQGPGTGELFF.